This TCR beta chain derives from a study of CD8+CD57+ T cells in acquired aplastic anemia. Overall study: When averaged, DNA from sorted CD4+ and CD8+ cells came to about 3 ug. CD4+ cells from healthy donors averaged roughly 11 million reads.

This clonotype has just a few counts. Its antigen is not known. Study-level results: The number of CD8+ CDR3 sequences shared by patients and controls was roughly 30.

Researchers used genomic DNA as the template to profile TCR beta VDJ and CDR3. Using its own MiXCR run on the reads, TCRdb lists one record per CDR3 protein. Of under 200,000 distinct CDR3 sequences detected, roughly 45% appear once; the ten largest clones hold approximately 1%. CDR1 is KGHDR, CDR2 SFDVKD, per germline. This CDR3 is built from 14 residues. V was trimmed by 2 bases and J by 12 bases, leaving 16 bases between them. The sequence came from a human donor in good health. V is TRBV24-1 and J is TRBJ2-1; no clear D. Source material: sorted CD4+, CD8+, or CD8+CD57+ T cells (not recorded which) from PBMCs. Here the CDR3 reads CATSDSRWSPGQFF. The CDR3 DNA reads TGTGCCACCAGTGATTCCCGTTGGTCACCCGGGCAGTTCTTC.